This record looks at one TCR beta chain sequence and its context. Its antigen is still unknown. Trimming took 6 bases from V and 7 from J, leaving 22 bases between them. CDR3 size: 16 residues. CDR1 is LGHDT, CDR2 YNNKEL, per germline (reference sequence). Authors' processing steps: Built for papillary thyroid cancer, a distant-metastasis classifier drew on CDR3 differences across clinicopathological groups. From the PCR reads, TCRdb re-called clones with MiXCR. The V and J calls come from TCRdb's annotation, not from the publication. The sample has about 8,400 clones, 25% to 40% seen once; the top ten hold roughly 20%. This entry is derived from a study of metastatic and nonmetastatic thyroid tumors. Study context: Repertoire comparisons spanned blood and tumor or nodule tissue from malignant and benign thyroid patients. Study findings and constraints: The study reportedly found significantly higher TCR beta diversity in malignant thyroid tumors than benign nodules, in blood and tumor.

Thyroid surgery was performed in patients who had received no treatment beforehand. What was sequenced was tumor tissue. The chain links TRBV3-1 to TRBJ2-1; no clear D. The TCR comes from a female donor with papillary thyroid cancer or a benign thyroid nodule (not recorded which). Some clones in this sample may be carry-over from other donors' samples. CDR3 sequence (DNA): TGTGCCAGCAGACCAAGAAACAGAGCAAGATTTAATGAGCAGTTCTTC. Translation gives CASRPRNRARFNEQFF.